These 8 T cell receptor beta chains originate from one sample sequenced in a study of neurological immune-mediated disorders. One entry per CDR3 protein, called by TCRdb with MiXCR from the 5' RACE reads. In the table there are approximately 30,000 distinct CDR3 sequences, about 13% of which are singletons. Time point defined: longitudinal time-point 2. The sample taken for sequencing was PBMCs. The receptors here all came from a woman in her forties in good health.

This clonotype was counted many times. CDR3 in amino acids: CASSLRWEQDTEAFF. The CDR3 DNA follows: TGTGCCAGCAGTTTGAGGTGGGAACAGGACACTGAAGCTTTCTTT. This sequence joins TRBV12-3 or TRBV12-4 and TRBJ1-1, with D possibly TRBD1 on 5 matching bases. Trimming took off 3 bases at V and 3 bases at J, with 14 bases between the two ends. This CDR3 region has 15 residues.

This clonotype was counted at least ten times. This sequence joins TRBV12-3 or TRBV12-4 and TRBJ1-1, with a weak D call TRBD1 (6 bases). The germline V and J ends were trimmed by 8 bases and 1 base, with 11 bases remaining between them. CDR3 length equals 13 residues. The CDR3 spells CASRVTGNTEAFF. Here the CDR3 DNA reads TGTGCCAGCCGGGTGACAGGGAACACTGAAGCTTTCTTT.

This clonotype was seen repeatedly, ten times or more. This chain uses TRBV20-1 with TRBJ2-5; 7 nucleotides agree with TRBD1. The CDR3 spans 12 residues. Looked up from germline, CDR1 is DFQATT and CDR2 is SNEGSKA (reference sequence). With V trimmed by 6 bases and J by 3 bases, 4 bases remained unmatched. CDR3 bases: TGCAGTGCGGCCGGGACAGAAGAGACCCAGTACTTC. Amino acid sequence: CSAAGTEETQYF.

Worth noting for this clonotype: A much larger clone is a single base away; this may be a read error. V is TRBV27 and J is TRBJ1-4; 7 nucleotides align to TRBD1. Germline lookup yields CDR1 MNHEY and CDR2 SMNVEV (reference sequence). CDR3 size: 14 residues. J lost 8 bases, V lost 3 bases, and 6 bases had no gene match. This chain's CDR3 is CASSLTGFWEKLFF. In DNA, the CDR3 is TGTGCCAGCAGTTTGACAGGGTTTTGGGAAAAACTGTTTTTT.

This clonotype occurred many times. The V gene is TRBV20-1, the J gene TRBJ2-7; 12 bases align to TRBD2. Germline V CDR1 and CDR2: DFQATT, SNEGSKA (reference sequence). V lost 5 bases to trimming and J lost 6 bases; unmatched junction nucleotides: 8. CDR3 size: 14 residues. CDR3 sequence (DNA): TGCAGTGCTTTCTCGATGACTAGCGGGAGCGAGCAGTACTTC. Protein sequence: CSAFSMTSGSEQYF.

This clonotype was detected a few times. The chain uses TRBV7-2 and TRBJ2-5; the D is unclear. CDR3 length: 12 residues. The V gene lost 1 base and the J gene lost 7 bases, with 7 bases spanning the gap. CDR1 is SGHTA, CDR2 FQGNSA, per germline. The CDR3 spells CASSLETWTQYF. The CDR3 coding sequence is TGTGCCAGCAGCTTAGAGACGTGGACCCAGTACTTC.

There are many counts of this clonotype. This sequence joins TRBV6-5 and TRBJ1-2; the match to TRBD1 covers 7 bases. V trimming: 7 bases; J trimming: 4 bases; junction bases outside the gene matches: 9. Per germline, CDR1 MNHEY and CDR2 SVGAGI. CDR3 length equals 14 residues. As DNA, the CDR3 is TGTGCCAGCACCCGCTCGGGACAGCGCTATGGCTACACCTTC. Protein product: CASTRSGQRYGYTF.

This clonotype was recorded many times. The chain couples TRBV20-1 to TRBJ2-3, with D perhaps TRBD1 or TRBD2 (5 bases each). CDR1 DFQATT and CDR2 SNEGSKA come from the germline V gene (reference sequence). The CDR3 has 13 amino acids. The V and J ends lost 3 bases and 3 bases respectively, with 10 bases between them. The CDR3 is CSASRDGTDTQYF. The CDR3 coding sequence is TGCAGTGCTAGTCGGGACGGAACAGATACGCAGTATTTT.